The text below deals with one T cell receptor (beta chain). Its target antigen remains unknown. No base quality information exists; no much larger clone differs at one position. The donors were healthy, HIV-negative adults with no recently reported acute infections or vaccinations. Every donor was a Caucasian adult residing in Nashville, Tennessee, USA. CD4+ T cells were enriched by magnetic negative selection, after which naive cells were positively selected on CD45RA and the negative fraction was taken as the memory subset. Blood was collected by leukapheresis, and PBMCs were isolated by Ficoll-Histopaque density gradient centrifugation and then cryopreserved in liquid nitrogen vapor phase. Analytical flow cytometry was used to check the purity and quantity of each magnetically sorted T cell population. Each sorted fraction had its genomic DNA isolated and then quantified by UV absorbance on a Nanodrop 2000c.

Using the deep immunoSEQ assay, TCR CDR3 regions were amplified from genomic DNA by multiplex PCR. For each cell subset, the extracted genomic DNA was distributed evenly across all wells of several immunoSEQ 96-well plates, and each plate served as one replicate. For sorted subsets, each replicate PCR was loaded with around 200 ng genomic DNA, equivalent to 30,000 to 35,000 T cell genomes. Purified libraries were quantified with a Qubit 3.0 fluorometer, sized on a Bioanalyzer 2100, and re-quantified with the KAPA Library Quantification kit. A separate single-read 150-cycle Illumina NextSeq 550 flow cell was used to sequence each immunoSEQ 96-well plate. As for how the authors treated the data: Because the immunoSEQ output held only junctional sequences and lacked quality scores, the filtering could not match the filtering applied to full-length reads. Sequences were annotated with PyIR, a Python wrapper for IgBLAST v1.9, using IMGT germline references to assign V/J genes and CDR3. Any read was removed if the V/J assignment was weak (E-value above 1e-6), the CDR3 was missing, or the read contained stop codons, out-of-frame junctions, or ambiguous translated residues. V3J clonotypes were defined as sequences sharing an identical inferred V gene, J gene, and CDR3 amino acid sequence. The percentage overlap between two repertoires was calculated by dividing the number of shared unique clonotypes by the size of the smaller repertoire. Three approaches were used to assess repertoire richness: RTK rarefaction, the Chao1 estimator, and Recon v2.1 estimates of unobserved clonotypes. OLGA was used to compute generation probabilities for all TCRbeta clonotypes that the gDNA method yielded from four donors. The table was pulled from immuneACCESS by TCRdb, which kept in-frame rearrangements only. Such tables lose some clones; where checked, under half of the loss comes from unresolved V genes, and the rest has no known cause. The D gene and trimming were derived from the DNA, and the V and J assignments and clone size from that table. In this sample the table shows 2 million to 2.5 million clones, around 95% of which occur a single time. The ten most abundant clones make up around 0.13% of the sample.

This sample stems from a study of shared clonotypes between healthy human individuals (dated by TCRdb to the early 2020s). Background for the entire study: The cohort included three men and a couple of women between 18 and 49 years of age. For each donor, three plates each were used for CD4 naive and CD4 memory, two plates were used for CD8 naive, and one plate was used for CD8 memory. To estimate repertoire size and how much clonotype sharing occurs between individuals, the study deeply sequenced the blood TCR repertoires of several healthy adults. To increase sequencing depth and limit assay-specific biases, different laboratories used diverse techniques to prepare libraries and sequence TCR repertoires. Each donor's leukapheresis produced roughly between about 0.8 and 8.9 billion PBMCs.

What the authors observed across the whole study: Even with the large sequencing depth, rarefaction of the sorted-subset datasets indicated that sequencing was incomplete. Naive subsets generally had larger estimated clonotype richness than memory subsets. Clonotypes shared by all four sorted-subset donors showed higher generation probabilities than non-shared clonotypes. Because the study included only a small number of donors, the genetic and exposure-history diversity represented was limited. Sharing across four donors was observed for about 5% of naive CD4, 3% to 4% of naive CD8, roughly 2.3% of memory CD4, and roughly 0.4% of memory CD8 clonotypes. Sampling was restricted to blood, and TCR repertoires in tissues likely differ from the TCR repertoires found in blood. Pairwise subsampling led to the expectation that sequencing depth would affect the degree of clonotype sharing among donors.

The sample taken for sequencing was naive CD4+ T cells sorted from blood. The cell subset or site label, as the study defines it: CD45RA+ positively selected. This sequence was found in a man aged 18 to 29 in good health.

The nucleotides are TGTGCCAGCTCGCTACTAGCGGGGGGGCAAGATACGCAGTATTTT. This sequence encodes CASSLLAGGQDTQYF. The V and J genes are TRBV18 and TRBJ2-3; 13 bases in the junction line up with TRBD2. According to the germline V gene, CDR1 reads KGHSH and CDR2 reads LQKENI. The CDR3 goes from the cysteine to the phenylalanine over 15 residues. Just CDR3 DNA is preserved here, 45 bases in frame from base 1. The V end gives up 6 bases and the J end 5 bases, leaving 5 bases in the junction not matched to a gene.